The present T cell receptor (beta chain) was sequenced within a study of early T cells in non-severe SARS-CoV-2 infection (dated by TCRdb to about 2021). Turning to the overall study: TCR sequencing used bulk RNA from unsorted whole blood, so alpha and beta chains could not be paired. What the research found in general, with its limitations: VDJdb matching was skewed toward anti-spike CD8 responses and likely underestimated virus-specific expansions, missing private and CD4 specificities.

Notes on this clonotype: No cognate antigen has been identified for it. At one end, the junction sequence differs from germline, possibly due to a read error.

There are 14 amino acids in the CDR3, from cysteine to phenylalanine inclusive. Only the CDR3 portion is preserved as DNA: 42 bases, with reading frame beginning at the first base. The germline V gene encodes CDR1 ENHRY and CDR2 SYGVKD. Libraries came from 5' RACE. Instrument on record: NextSeq 500. In the TCR library protocol, unique molecular identifiers were attached to individual cDNA molecules to correct for PCR bias and sequencing error. Both TCR alpha and beta chains were sequenced, and tight co-correlation was observed between alpha and beta sequence abundances in each sample. The study's own analysis went as follows. Decombinator V4 was used to annotate the V gene, J gene and CDR3 of the TCR sequences. TCRs were defined as expanded if a significant change between any two time points was detected under a Poisson model with p below 0.0001. TCR abundances were normalised to the total number of TCRs sequenced per sample and expressed as counts per million. MAIT TCRs were defined by TRAV1-2 paired with TRAJ12, TRAJ20 or TRAJ33, and iNKT TCRs by TRAV10 paired with TRAJ18. VDJdb, accessed 1 November 2021, was searched for CMV, EBV and SARS-CoV-2 annotated TCRs, excluding TCRs annotated for multiple antigens. TCRdb handled the public reads itself, with Q25 trimming in fastp and clone calling in MiXCR, and kept productive beta chains. Entries are consolidated by CDR3 protein sequence, retaining the most common genes and DNA. These V and J calls are TCRdb output, not the study's own analysis. Counted in this sample were some 44,000 distinct CDR3 sequences; less than 6.5% of them appeared once. Around 7.7% of the sample rests with the top ten.

A case-control design nested within a healthcare worker cohort in London, UK, was used, with weekly nasopharyngeal swab PCR tests and blood sampling performed. Healthcare workers were recruited during the week of the UK lockdown, between 23 and 31 March 2020, and followed weekly for up to about 15 weeks. The sample here was whole blood, taken at baseline. The sequence derives from an adult who was a healthcare worker with PCR-confirmed SARS-CoV-2 infection or an uninfected control (not recorded which). The rearranged segments are TRBV10-3 and TRBJ1-1, with 9 junctional bases fitting TRBD1. Here is the DNA: TGTGCCATCAAAGTGGGGGACAGGGACACTGAAGTTTTCTTT. This encodes CAIKVGDRDTEVFF.